This TCR beta chain is from a study of radiation and T cells in renal cell carcinoma. This sample's time point: blood 4 weeks post-SBRT, at nephrectomy. Treatment meaning: 15 Gy SBRT to primary tumor, nephrectomy 4 weeks later. Blood was sampled at baseline, 2 weeks and 4 weeks after SBRT. The tumor was a clear cell renal cell carcinoma. The table came from immunoSEQ multiplex PCR; TCRdb's copy has only in-frame clones and leaves some out. Seen here are some 80,000 clones, over 65% observed once, and the top ten hold about 2.4%. From germline, CDR1 is SEHNR and CDR2 FQNEAQ (reference sequence). The CDR3 has 14 amino acids. V was shortened by 2 bases and J by 2 bases, with 9 bases between the two germline ends. Points on this clone: Antigen unknown.

Notes on the study in general: Top tumor clonotypes rose in blood 2 weeks post-radiation, then contracted. Pretreatment tumor biopsies were lacking, so baseline clonotypes are unknown.

This receptor was identified in an older woman with renal cell carcinoma. V is TRBV7-9 and J is TRBJ1-1; D unresolved. The material sequenced was blood, taken from a patient whose treatment included radiotherapy and nephrectomy. CDR3 bases: TGTGCCAGCAGCTTATGGGGATTCAACACTGAAGCTTTCTTT. Its translation: CASSLWGFNTEAFF.